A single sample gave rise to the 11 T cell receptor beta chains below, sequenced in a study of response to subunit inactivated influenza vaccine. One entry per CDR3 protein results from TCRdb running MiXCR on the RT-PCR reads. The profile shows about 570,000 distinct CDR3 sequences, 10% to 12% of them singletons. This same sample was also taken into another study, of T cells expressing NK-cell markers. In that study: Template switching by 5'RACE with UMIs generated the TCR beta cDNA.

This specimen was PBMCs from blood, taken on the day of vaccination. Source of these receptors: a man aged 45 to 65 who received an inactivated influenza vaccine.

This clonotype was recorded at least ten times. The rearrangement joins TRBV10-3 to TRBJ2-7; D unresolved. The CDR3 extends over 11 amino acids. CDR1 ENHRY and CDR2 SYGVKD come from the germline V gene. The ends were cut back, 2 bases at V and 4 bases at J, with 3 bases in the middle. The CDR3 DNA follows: TGTGCCATCAGTGAGGGGTACGAGCAGTACTTC. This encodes CAISEGYEQYF.

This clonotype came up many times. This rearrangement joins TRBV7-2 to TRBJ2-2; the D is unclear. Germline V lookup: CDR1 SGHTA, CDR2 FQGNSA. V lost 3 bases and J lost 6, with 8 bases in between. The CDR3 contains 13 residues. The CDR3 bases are TGTGCCAGCAGCTTTGGTATAGCCGGGGAGCTGTTTTTT. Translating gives CASSFGIAGELFF.

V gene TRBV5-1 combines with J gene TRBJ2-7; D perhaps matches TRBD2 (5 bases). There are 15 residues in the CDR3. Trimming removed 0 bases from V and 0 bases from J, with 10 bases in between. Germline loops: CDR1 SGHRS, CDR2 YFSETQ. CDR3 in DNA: TGCGCCAGCAGCTTGGGAGGGATTAGCTCCTACGAGCAGTACTTC. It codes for CASSLGGISSYEQYF.

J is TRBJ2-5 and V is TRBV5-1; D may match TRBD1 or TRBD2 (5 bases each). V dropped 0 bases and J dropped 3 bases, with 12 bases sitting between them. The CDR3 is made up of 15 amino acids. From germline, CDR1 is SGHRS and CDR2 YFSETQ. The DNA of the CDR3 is TGCGCCAGCAGCTTGGAATGGGGGAACGAAGAGACCCAGTACTTC. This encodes CASSLEWGNEETQYF.

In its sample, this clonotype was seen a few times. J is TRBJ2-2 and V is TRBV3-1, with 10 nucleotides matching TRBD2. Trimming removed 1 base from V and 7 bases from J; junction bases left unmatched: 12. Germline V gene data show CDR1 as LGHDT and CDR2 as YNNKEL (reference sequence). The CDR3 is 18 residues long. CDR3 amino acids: CASSQGITGTSEGGELFF. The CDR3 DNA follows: TGTGCCAGCAGCCAAGGAATTACCGGGACTAGCGAAGGCGGGGAGCTGTTTTTT.

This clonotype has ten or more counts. CDR3 region: CASSISGVVDTQYF. The CDR3, as DNA: TGTGCCAGCAGCATAAGCGGGGTGGTAGATACGCAGTATTTT. V gene TRBV7-2 combines with J gene TRBJ2-3; TRBD2 matches 7 bases. The junction had 7 bases not matched to a gene; V was cut back by 5 bases and J by 5 bases. The CDR3 has 14 amino acids. The germline gives CDR1 SGHTA, CDR2 FQGNSA.

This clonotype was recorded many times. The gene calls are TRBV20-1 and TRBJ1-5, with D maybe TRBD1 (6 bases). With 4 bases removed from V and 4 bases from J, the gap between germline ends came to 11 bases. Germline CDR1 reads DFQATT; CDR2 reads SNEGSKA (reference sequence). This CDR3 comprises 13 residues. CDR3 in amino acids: CSAIRGGNQPQHF. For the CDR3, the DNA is TGCAGTGCTATAAGGGGGGGAAATCAGCCCCAGCATTTT.

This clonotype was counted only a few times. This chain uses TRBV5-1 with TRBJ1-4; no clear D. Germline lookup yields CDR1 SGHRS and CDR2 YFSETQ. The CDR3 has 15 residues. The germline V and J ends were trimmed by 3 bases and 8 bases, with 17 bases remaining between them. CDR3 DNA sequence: TGCGCCAGCAGCTCATCCGGGGAAGTGAGGGAAAAACTGTTTTTT. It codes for CASSSSGEVREKLFF.

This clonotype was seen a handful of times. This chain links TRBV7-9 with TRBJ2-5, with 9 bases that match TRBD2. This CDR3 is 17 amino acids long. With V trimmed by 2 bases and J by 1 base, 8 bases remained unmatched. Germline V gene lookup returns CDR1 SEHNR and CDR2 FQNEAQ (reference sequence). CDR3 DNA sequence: TGTGCCAGCAGCTTACTAGGACTAGCGAATTCCCAAGAGACCCAGTACTTC. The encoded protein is CASSLLGLANSQETQYF.

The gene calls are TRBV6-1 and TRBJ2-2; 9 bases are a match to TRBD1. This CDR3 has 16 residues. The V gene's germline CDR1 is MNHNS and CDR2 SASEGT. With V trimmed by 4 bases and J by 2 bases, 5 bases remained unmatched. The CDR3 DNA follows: TGTGCCAGCAGTGTGGGGACAGGGTCCAACACCGGGGAGCTGTTTTTT. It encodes CASSVGTGSNTGELFF.

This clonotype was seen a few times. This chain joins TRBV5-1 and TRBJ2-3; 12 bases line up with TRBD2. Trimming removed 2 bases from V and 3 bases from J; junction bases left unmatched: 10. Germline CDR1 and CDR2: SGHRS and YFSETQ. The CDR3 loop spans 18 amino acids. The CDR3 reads CASSFGTSGLGRTDTQYF. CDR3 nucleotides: TGCGCCAGCAGCTTCGGGACTAGCGGGTTGGGTCGGACAGATACGCAGTATTTT.